The source of this TCR beta chain is a study of T-cell memory formation after mild COVID-19. Study-level background: TCR clusters were mostly confined to one donor each.

Findings and limits, study-wide: Researchers could not confirm that second-wave clones peaking on day 37 targeted SARS-CoV-2. Some responding clones appeared in pre-infection memory, suggesting cross-reactive memory joined.

By share, this clonotype ranks as medium-sized. The antigen is unknown. TCRdb ran MiXCR on the 5' RACE reads and lists one entry per CDR3 protein. The table records nearly 250,000 distinct CDR3 sequences, approximately 15% of them present only once. Germline CDR1 reads SGHRS; CDR2 reads YFSETQ. This CDR3 is 14 amino acids long. The V gene lost 4 bases and the J gene lost 4 bases, with 11 bases spanning the gap. The chain uses TRBV5-1 and TRBJ2-2; D remains unclear. What was sequenced was PBMCs or a T cell subset sorted from them (not recorded which). This receptor was obtained from an adult woman who had mild COVID-19 (a few samples of this study predate the infection). Cell type and time point are not known. The CDR3 region has the DNA TGCGCCAGCAGCCTCCCAGGAACCACCGGGGAGCTGTTTTTT. Translating it yields CASSLPGTTGELFF.